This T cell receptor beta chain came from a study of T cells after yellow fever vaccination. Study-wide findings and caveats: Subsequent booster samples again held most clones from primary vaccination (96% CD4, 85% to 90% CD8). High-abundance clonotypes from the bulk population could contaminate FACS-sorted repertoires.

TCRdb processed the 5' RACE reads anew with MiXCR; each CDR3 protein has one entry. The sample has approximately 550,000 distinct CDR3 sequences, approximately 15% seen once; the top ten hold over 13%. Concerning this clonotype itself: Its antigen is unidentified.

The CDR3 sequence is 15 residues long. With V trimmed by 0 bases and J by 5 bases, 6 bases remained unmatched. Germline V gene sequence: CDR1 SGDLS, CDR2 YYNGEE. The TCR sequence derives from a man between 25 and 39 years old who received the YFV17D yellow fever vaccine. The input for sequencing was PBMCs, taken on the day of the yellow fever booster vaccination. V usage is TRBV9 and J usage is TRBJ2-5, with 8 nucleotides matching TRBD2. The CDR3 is CASSVEAGEFETQYF. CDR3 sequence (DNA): TGTGCCAGCAGCGTAGAAGCGGGAGAGTTCGAGACCCAGTACTTC.